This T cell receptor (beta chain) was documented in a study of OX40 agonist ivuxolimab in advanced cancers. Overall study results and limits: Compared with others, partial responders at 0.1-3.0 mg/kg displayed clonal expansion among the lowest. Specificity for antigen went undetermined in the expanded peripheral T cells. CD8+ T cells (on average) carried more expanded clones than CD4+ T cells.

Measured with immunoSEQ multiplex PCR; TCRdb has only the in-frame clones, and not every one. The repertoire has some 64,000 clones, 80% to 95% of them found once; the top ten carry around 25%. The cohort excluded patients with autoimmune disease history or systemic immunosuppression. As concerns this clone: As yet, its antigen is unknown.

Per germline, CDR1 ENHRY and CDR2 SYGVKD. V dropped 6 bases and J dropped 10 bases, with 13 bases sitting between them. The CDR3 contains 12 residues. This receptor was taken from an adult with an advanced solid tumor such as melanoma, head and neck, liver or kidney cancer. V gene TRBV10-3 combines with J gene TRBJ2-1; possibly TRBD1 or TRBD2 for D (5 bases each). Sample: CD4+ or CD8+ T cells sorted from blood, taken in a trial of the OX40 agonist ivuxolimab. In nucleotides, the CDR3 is TGTGCCATCAGGTCCGGGACCAGCGAGCAGTTCTTC. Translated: CAIRSGTSEQFF.